What follows is one TCR beta chain and its context. The source of the sample is a study of blood T cell repertoires in COVID-19. Study-level information: Material from acute and convalescent COVID-19 was sourced from the United States, Italy and Spain. PBMCs, B-cell-depleted T cells, or T cells provided the cDNA or gDNA that made up the material.

As originally analysed: The authors estimated nucleated cell counts from reference gene primer amplification. Method: immunoSEQ multiplex PCR; TCRdb's copy keeps in-frame clones and lacks some. V, J and clone size derive from that table, while D and trimming were established from the DNA sequence. The table has 84,000 or so clones, about 80% seen once. V was pared by 4 bases and J by 3 bases, with 10 bases of the junction left unmatched. The CDR3 spans 16 residues. Germline V gene data show CDR1 as SGHRS and CDR2 as YFSETQ. V usage is TRBV5-1 and J usage is TRBJ2-3, with TRBD1 matching 8 bases. The sequence came from a human donor in a cohort sampled during active COVID-19. Sequenced sample: peripheral blood. The chain's CDR3 is CASSPETGVTTDTQYF. In DNA, the CDR3 is TGCGCCAGCAGCCCAGAGACAGGGGTGACGACAGATACGCAGTATTTT.